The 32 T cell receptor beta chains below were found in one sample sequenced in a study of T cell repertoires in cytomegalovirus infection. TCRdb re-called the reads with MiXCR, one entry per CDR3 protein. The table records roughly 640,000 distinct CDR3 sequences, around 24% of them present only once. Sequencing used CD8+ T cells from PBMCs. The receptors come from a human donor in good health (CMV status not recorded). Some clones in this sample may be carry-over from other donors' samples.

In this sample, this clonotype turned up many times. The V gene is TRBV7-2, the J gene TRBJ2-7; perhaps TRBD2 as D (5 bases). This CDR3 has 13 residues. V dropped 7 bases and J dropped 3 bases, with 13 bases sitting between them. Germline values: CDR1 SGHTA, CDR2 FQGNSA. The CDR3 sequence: CASIGLPHYEQYV. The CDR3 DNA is TGTGCCAGCATCGGACTCCCCCACTACGAGCAGTACGTC.

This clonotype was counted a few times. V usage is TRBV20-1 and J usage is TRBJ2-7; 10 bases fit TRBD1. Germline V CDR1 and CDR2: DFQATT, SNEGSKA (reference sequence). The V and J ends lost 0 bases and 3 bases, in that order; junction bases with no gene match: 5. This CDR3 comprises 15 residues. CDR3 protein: CSARDPGQGNYEQYF. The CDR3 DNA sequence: TGCAGTGCTAGAGATCCGGGACAGGGGAACTACGAGCAGTACTTC.

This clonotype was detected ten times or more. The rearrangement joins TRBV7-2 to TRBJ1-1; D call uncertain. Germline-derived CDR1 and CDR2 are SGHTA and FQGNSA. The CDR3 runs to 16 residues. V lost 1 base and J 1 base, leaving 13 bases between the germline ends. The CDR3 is CASSLELRAGNTEAFF. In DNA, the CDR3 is TGTGCCAGCAGCTTAGAGTTGAGGGCCGGGAACACTGAAGCTTTCTTT.

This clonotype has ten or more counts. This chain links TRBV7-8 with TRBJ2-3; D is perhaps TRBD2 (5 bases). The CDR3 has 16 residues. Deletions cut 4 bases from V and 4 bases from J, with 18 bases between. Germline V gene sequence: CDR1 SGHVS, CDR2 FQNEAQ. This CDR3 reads CASSSSTREKADTQYF. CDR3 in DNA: TGTGCCAGCAGCTCCTCAACTAGGGAGAAGGCAGATACGCAGTATTTT.

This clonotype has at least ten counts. CDR3 in amino acids: CASSYGTGFWTF. The CDR3 nucleotides are TGTGCCAGCAGTTACGGGACGGGATTCTGGACCTTC. The rearrangement links TRBV6-2 or TRBV6-3 to TRBJ1-2, with D possibly matching TRBD1 (5 bases). The germline CDR1 and CDR2 sequences are MNHEY and SVGEGT. The V end lost 2 bases, the J end lost 14 bases, and 15 bases lay between the germline ends. The CDR3 contains 12 residues.

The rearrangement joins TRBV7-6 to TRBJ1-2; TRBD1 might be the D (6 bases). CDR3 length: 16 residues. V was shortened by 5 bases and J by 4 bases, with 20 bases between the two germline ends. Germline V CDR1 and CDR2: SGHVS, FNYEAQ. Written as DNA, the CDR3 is TGTGCCAGCAGCCCCCGGGACAAGACGAACCTCTATGGCTACACCTTC. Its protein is CASSPRDKTNLYGYTF.

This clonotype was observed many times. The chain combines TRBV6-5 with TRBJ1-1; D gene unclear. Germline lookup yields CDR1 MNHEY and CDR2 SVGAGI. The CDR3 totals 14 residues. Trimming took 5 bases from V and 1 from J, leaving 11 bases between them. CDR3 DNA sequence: TGTGCCAGCAGTAACGCCCCGGGGAACACTGAAGCTTTCTTT. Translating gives CASSNAPGNTEAFF.

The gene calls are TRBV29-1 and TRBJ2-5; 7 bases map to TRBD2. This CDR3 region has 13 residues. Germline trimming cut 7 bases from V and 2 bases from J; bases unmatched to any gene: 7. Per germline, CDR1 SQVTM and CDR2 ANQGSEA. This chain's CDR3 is CSGGGGEQETQYF. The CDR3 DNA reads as TGCAGCGGGGGGGGAGGCGAACAAGAGACCCAGTACTTC.

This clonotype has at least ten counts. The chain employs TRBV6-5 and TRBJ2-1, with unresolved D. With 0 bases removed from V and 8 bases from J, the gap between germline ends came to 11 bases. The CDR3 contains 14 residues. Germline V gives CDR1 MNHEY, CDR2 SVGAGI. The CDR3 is CASSYSSVKYEQFF. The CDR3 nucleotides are TGTGCCAGCAGTTACTCCTCCGTCAAATATGAGCAGTTCTTC.

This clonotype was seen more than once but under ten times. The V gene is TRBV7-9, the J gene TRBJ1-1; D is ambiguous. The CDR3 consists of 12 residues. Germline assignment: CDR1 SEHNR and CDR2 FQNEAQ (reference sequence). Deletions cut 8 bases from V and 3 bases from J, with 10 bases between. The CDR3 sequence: CASVNRYTEAFF. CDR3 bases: TGTGCCAGCGTTAATAGGTACACTGAAGCTTTCTTT.

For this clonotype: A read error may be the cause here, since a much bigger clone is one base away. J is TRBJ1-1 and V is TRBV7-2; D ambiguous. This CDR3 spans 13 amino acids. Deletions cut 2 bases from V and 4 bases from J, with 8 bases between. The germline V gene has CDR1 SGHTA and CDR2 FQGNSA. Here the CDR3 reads CASSLTEPTEAFF. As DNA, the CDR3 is TGTGCCAGCAGCTTAACAGAGCCCACTGAAGCTTTCTTT.

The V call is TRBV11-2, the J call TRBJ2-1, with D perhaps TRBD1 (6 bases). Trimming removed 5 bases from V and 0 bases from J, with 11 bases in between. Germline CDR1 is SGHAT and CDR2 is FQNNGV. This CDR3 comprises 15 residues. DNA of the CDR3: TGTGCCAGCAGCGATACAGGGAGCTCCTACAATGAGCAGTTCTTC. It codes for CASSDTGSSYNEQFF.

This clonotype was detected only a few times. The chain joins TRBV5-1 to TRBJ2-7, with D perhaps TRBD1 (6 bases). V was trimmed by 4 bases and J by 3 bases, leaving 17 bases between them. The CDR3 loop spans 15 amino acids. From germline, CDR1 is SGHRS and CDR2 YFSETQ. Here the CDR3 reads CASSHMDSHFYEQYV. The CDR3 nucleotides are TGCGCCAGCAGCCATATGGACAGTCATTTCTACGAGCAGTACGTC.

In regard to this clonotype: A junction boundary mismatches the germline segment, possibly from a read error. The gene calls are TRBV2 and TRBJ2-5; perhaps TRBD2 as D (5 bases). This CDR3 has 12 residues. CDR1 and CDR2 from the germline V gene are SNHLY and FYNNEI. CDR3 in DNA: TGTGCCAGCATGGAGGTACAAGGGACCCAGTACTTC. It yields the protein CASMEVQGTQYF.

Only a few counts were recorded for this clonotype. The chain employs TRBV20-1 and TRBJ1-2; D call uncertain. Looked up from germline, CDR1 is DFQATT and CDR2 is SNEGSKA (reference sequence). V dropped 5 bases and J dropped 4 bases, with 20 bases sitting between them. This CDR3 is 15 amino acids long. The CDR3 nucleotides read TGCAGTGCTCCCACTCCACAAGGAGGGATCTATGGCTACACCTTC. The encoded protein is CSAPTPQGGIYGYTF.

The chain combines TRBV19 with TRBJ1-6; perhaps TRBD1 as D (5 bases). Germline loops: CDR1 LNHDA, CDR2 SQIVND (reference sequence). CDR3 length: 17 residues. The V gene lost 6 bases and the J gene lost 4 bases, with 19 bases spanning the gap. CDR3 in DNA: TGTGCCAGTAGCCGTGGGACCGCAGAATTATATAATTCACCCCTCCACTTT. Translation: CASSRGTAELYNSPLHF.

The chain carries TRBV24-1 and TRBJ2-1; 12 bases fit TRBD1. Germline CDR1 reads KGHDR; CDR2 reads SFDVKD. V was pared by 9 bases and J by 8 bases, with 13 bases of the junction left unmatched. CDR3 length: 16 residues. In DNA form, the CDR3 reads TGTGCCACCCGACTGGGTCGGGACAGGGGGCGTTATGAGCAGTTCTTC. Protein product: CATRLGRDRGRYEQFF.

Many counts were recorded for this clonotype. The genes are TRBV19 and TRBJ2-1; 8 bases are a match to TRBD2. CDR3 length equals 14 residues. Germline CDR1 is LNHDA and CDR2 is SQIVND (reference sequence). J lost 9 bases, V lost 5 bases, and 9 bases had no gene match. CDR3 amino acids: CASSHVGGAGEQFF. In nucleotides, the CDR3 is TGTGCCAGTAGTCACGTCGGGGGGGCAGGTGAGCAGTTCTTC.

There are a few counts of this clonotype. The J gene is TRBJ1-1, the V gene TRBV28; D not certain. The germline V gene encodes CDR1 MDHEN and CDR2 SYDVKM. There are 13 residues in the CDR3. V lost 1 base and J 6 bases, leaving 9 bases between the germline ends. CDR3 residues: CASSLSSLAEAFF. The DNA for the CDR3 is TGTGCCAGCAGTTTATCTAGTTTAGCTGAAGCTTTCTTT.

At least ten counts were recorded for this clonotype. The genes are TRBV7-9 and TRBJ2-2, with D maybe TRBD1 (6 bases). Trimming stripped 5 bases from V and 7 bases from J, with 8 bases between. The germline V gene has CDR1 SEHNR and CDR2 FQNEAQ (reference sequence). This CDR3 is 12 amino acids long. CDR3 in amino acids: CASSNRVGELFF. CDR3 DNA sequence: TGTGCCAGCAGCAACAGGGTCGGGGAGCTGTTTTTT.

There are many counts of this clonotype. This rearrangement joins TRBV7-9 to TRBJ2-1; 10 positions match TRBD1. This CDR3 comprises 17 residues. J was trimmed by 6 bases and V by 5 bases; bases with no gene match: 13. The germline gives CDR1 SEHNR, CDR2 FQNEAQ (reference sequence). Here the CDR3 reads CASSMLPGQGTSNEQFF. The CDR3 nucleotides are TGTGCCAGCAGCATGCTTCCGGGACAGGGGACGAGCAATGAGCAGTTCTTC.

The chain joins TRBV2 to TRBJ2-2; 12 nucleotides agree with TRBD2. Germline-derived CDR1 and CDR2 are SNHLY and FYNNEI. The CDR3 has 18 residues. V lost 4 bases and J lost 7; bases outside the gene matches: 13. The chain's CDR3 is CASSGLAGGKEDYGELFF. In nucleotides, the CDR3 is TGTGCCAGCAGTGGCCTAGCGGGGGGGAAAGAGGACTACGGGGAGCTGTTTTTT.

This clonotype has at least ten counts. The CDR3 spells CASSQRQGKGTEAFF. The CDR3 DNA reads TGTGCCAGCAGCCAAAGACAGGGAAAAGGGACTGAAGCTTTCTTT. V and J are TRBV7-6 and TRBJ1-1; 7 bases agree with TRBD1. Germline assignment: CDR1 SGHVS and CDR2 FNYEAQ. J lost 5 bases, V lost 5 bases, and 11 bases had no gene match. This CDR3 is built from 15 residues.

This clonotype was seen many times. This CDR3 is CASRTDGQETQYF. Written as DNA, the CDR3 is TGTGCCAGCCGCACTGACGGACAAGAGACCCAGTACTTC. The rearrangement uses TRBV12-3 or TRBV12-4 and TRBJ2-5; D is ambiguous. The CDR3 loop spans 13 amino acids. V was cut by 8 bases and J by 2 bases, with 12 bases left in between.

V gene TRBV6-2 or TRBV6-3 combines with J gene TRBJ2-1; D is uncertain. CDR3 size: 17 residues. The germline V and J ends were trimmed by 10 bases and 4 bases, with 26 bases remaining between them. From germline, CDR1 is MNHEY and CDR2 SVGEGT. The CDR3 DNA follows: TGTGCCAACAGCCCCACCGACTTCCCACTTAAATACAATGAGCAGTTCTTC. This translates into CANSPTDFPLKYNEQFF.

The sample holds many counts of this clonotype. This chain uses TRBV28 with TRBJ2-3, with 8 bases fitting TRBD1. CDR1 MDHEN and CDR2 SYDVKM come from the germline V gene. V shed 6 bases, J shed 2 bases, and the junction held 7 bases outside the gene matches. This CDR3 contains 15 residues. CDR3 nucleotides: TGTGCCAGCAGCCTTGGACAGGGACTCACAGATACGCAGTATTTT. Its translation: CASSLGQGLTDTQYF.

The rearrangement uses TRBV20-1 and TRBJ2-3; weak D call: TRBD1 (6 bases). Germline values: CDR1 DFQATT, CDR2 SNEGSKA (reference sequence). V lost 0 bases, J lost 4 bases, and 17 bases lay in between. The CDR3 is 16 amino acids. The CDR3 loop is CSARDEGSGGSDTQYF. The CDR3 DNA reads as TGCAGTGCTAGAGATGAAGGCTCTGGGGGCTCAGATACGCAGTATTTT.

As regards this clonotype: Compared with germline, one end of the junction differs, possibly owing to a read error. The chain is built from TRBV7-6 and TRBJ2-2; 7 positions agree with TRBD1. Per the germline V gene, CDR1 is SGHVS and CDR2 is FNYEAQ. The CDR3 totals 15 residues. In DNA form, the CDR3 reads TGTGTCAGCAGCCCACAGGGGTCAGGGCCCGGGGAGCTGTTTTTT. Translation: CVSSPQGSGPGELFF.

DNA of the CDR3: TGTGCCAGCAGTTTAAGTACAGGGGCGGACGAGCAGTACTTC. This codes for CASSLSTGADEQYF. The rearrangement uses TRBV12-3 or TRBV12-4 and TRBJ2-7; TRBD1 agrees at 7 bases. The CDR3 sequence is 14 residues long. Trimming at V came to 2 bases and at J to 5 bases, leaving 6 bases not matched to a gene.

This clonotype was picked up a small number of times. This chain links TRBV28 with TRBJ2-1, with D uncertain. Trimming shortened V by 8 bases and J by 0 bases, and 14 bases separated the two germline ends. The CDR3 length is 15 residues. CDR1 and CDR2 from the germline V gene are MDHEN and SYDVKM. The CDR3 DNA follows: TGTGCCAGCGGCCGGGTGTGGAGCTCCTACAATGAGCAGTTCTTC. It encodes CASGRVWSSYNEQFF.

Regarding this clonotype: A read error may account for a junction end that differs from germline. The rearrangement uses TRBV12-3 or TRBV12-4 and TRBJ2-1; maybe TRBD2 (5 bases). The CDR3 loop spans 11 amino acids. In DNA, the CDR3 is TGTACCAGCGCCCGGAGGAATGAGCAGTTCTTC. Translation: CTSARRNEQFF.

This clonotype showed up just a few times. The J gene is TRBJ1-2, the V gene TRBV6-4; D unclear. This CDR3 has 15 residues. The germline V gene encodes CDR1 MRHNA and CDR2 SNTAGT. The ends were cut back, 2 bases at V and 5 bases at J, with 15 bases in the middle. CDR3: CASSDRGRPQYGYTF. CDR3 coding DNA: TGTGCCAGCAGTGACCGAGGGAGGCCGCAGTATGGCTACACCTTC.